This TCR beta chain was observed in a study of blood T cell repertoires in COVID-19. Repertoires were generated with immunoSEQ multiplex PCR, while TCRdb's copy carries only in-frame clones and drops some. The sample includes some 200,000 clones, approximately 89% seen only once; the top ten take about 5%. With 4 bases removed from V and 0 bases from J, the gap between germline ends came to 10 bases. This CDR3 comprises 15 residues. The germline V gene encodes CDR1 LGHDT and CDR2 YNNKEL (reference sequence). This sequence originates from a woman in her thirties or forties with acute or convalescent COVID-19. V and J are TRBV3-1 (or the pseudogene TRBV3-2) and TRBJ1-3, with D perhaps TRBD1 (5 bases). The specimen sequenced was peripheral blood. The CDR3, as DNA: TGTGCCAGCAGCCCTAGGACACACTCTGGAAACACCATATATTTT. Translating gives CASSPRTHSGNTIYF.